This TCR beta chain was documented in a study of blood T cell repertoires in COVID-19. Study context: Acute and convalescent COVID-19 samples came from the United States, Italy and Spain. PBMCs, B-cell-depleted T cells, or T cells provided the cDNA or gDNA that made up the material.

Per the original methods: Scientists estimated how many nucleated cells there were by amplifying reference gene primers. TCRdb keeps only in-frame clones here, not all; method: immunoSEQ multiplex PCR. D and trimming come from the DNA, and the V and J calls and clone size come from that table. The sample shows 130,000 or so clones, roughly four fifths of them seen only once. Germline CDR1 SGHNT, CDR2 YYREEE (reference sequence). Losses at the gene ends were 4 bases for V and 5 bases for J; bases not matched to a gene: 12. CDR3 size: 17 residues. This clonotype was obtained from a human donor in a cohort sampled during active COVID-19. Sequenced input: peripheral blood. This sequence joins TRBV5-4 and TRBJ1-1; the match to TRBD1 covers 12 bases. CDR3 DNA: TGTGCCAGCAGCCTCCGGGACAGGGGGCGGATGGGGACTGAAGCTTTCTTT. Translated: CASSLRDRGRMGTEAFF.